The source of this T cell receptor beta chain is a study of OX40 agonist ivuxolimab in advanced cancers. Study context: Patients received ivuxolimab, an agonistic anti-OX40 (CD134) antibody.

Libraries were prepared by immunoSEQ multiplex PCR; TCRdb keeps only in-frame clonotypes and omits some of them. The sample contains about 79,000 clones, about 85% of which appear only once. J gave up 8 bases and V 10 bases, and 7 bases lay outside the gene matches. Germline CDR1 SNHLY, CDR2 FYNNEI. The CDR3 loop spans 12 amino acids. The source is an adult with an advanced solid tumor such as melanoma, head and neck, liver or kidney cancer. The rearrangement links TRBV2 to TRBJ2-1; 8 positions match TRBD2. Here the sequenced sample was CD4+ or CD8+ T cells sorted from blood, taken in a trial of the OX40 agonist ivuxolimab. This CDR3 reads CAIRSGVDEQFF. The CDR3 DNA sequence: TGTGCCATCCGTAGCGGGGTCGATGAGCAGTTCTTC.